This entry concerns a single T cell receptor beta chain. Its antigen remains unknown. Produced via immunoSEQ multiplex PCR; TCRdb's table is partial and in-frame only. The sample shows about 83,000 clones, approximately 96% of them seen only once. The sample belongs to a study of cytomegalovirus exposure and HLA in healthy donors. V was trimmed by 8 bases and J by 6 bases, leaving 8 bases between them. CDR3 length: 11 amino acids. The germline CDR1 and CDR2 sequences are SGHVT and SQSDAQ. General study points: Among TCR beta chains, those listed as cytomegalovirus-associated numbered roughly 150.

The rearrangement joins TRBV7-4 to TRBJ2-1; D ambiguous. This TCR derives from a woman aged 18-30 years in good health and CMV-seronegative. The sequenced material came from PBMCs. CDR3 loop: CASRSGNEQFF. CDR3 DNA: TGTGCCAGCCGGTCGGGCAATGAGCAGTTCTTC.